The 24 T cell receptor beta chains reported below all come from one sample, sequenced in a study of Graves' ophthalmopathy and Graves' hyperthyroidism. From RNA, the CDR3 regions of TCR beta chains were amplified and sequenced. RT-PCR with HTBI primers came first, then second-round multiplex PCR. TCRdb reprocessed the multiplex PCR reads with MiXCR, giving one entry per CDR3 protein. Of over 500,000 distinct CDR3 sequences listed, 22% are singletons. Sequences were obtained from peripheral blood. These receptor sequences come from a young woman with stable Graves' hyperthyroidism. Some clones in this sample may be carry-over from other donors' samples.

This clonotype was observed at least ten times. The J gene is TRBJ1-2, the V gene TRBV7-3; TRBD1 is a possible D gene (6 bases). The V gene lost 0 bases and the J gene lost 4 bases, with 12 bases spanning the gap. The CDR3 covers 15 residues. Germline-derived CDR1 and CDR2 are SGHTA and FQGTGA. The chain's CDR3 is CASSLTGGQTYGYTF. The CDR3 DNA reads TGTGCCAGCAGCTTAACGGGTGGACAGACCTATGGCTACACCTTC.

This clonotype was detected ten times or more. V is TRBV9 and J is TRBJ2-2; TRBD1 matches 8 bases. Germline CDR1 and CDR2: SGDLS and YYNGEE. With 0 bases clipped from V and 5 bases from J, the junction kept 3 bases outside the gene matches. The CDR3 consists of 15 residues. The CDR3 coding sequence is TGTGCCAGCAGCGTAGCTGGACAGGGAACCGGGGAGCTGTTTTTT. Protein: CASSVAGQGTGELFF. The variable domain in full, completed from reference TRBV9 and TRBJ2-2, reads DSGVTQTPKHLITATGQRVTLRCSPRSGDLSVYWYQQSLDQGLQFLIQYYNGEERAKGNILERFSAQQFPDLHSELNLSSLELGDSALYFCASSVAGQGTGELFFGEGSRLTVL.

The chain joins TRBV12-3 or TRBV12-4 to TRBJ2-5; the match to TRBD1 covers 9 bases. V shed 7 bases, J shed 4 bases, and the junction held 10 bases outside the gene matches. This CDR3 spans 15 amino acids. This CDR3 is CASNTRQGGGETQYF. CDR3 nucleotides: TGTGCCAGCAATACCCGACAGGGGGGAGGAGAGACCCAGTACTTC.

This clonotype has just a few counts. The chain is built from TRBV29-1 and TRBJ1-6, with a tentative D call TRBD1 (6 bases). Trimming took 7 bases from V and 7 from J, leaving 14 bases between them. The CDR3 consists of 13 residues. Germline assignment: CDR1 SQVTM and CDR2 ANQGSEA. The CDR3 spells CSASRTENSPLHF. As DNA, the CDR3 is TGCAGCGCATCACGGACAGAGAATTCACCCCTCCACTTT.

This clonotype was detected many times. The chain has TRBV9 and TRBJ1-6, with TRBD1 identical over 11 bases. J gave up 14 bases and V 4 bases, and 14 bases lay outside the gene matches. In germline, CDR1 is SGDLS, CDR2 YYNGEE. The CDR3 consists of 16 residues. CDR3 bases: TGTGCCAGCAGCTCCCGCGGGACAGGGGGTTCCCCGGCCCTCCACTTT. This translates into CASSSRGTGGSPALHF.

V and J are TRBV5-1 and TRBJ2-7; a weak D match, TRBD2 (5 bases). CDR1 SGHRS and CDR2 YFSETQ come from the germline V gene. V was clipped by 0 bases and J by 7 bases, with 17 bases between them. CDR3 length: 15 residues. This CDR3 is CASSLAALGMGEQYF. The CDR3 DNA sequence: TGCGCCAGCAGCTTGGCCGCACTAGGAATGGGAGAGCAGTACTTC.

The V gene is TRBV12-3 or TRBV12-4, the J gene TRBJ1-2; the match to TRBD1 covers 7 bases. With V trimmed by 4 bases and J by 5 bases, 7 bases remained unmatched. The CDR3 loop spans 14 amino acids. The CDR3 nucleotides are TGTGCCAGCAGTTCGAACAGGGGAGGATATGGCTACACCTTC. Translating it yields CASSSNRGGYGYTF.

This clonotype was counted at least ten times. The V gene is TRBV27, the J gene TRBJ1-1; tentative D call: TRBD1 (5 bases). Deletions cut 1 base from V and 4 bases from J, with 13 bases between. The CDR3 extends over 15 amino acids. The germline V gene encodes CDR1 MNHEY and CDR2 SMNVEV (reference sequence). Here the CDR3 reads CASSLWSRGSTEAFF. CDR3 coding DNA: TGTGCCAGCAGTTTATGGAGTCGGGGGTCCACTGAAGCTTTCTTT.

This clonotype was recorded at least ten times. The chain combines TRBV10-3 with TRBJ2-7; D is possibly TRBD2 (6 bases). V dropped 5 bases and J dropped 0 bases, with 14 bases sitting between them. This CDR3 is 15 amino acids long. Germline V gene lookup returns CDR1 ENHRY and CDR2 SYGVKD. The CDR3 sequence: CAISSGGVYSYEQYF. The CDR3 bases are TGTGCCATCAGTTCCGGGGGTGTTTACTCCTACGAGCAGTACTTC.

The rearrangement uses TRBV19 and TRBJ1-5; D remains ambiguous. The CDR3 covers 15 residues. The V gene lost 2 bases and the J gene lost 2 bases, with 10 bases spanning the gap. Germline CDR1 reads LNHDA; CDR2 reads SQIVND (reference sequence). The chain's CDR3 is CASSITWRGNQPQHF. DNA of the CDR3: TGTGCCAGTAGTATAACCTGGCGGGGCAATCAGCCCCAGCATTTT.

This clonotype has ten or more counts. This chain connects TRBV7-9 to TRBJ2-5; 8 nucleotides match TRBD1. V lost 5 bases and J lost 4; bases outside the gene matches: 6. This CDR3 is 14 amino acids long. From germline, CDR1 is SEHNR and CDR2 FQNEAQ (reference sequence). CDR3 DNA sequence: TGTGCCAGCAGCACTAGACAGGGGAGAGAGACCCAGTACTTC. Translated: CASSTRQGRETQYF.

This clonotype occurred many times. The V gene is TRBV4-1, the J gene TRBJ1-6, with unresolved D. The CDR3 is 12 residues long. V dropped 4 bases and J dropped 9 bases, with 7 bases sitting between them. Looked up from germline, CDR1 is MGHRA and CDR2 is YSYEKL. The CDR3 is CASSRESSPLHF. CDR3 bases: TGCGCCAGCAGCCGTGAATCTTCACCCCTCCACTTT.

This clonotype has a count of ten or more. The chain is built from TRBV7-2 and TRBJ2-7, with a weak D call TRBD2 (5 bases). V lost 3 bases, J lost 0 bases, and 12 bases lay in between. Germline V lookup: CDR1 SGHTA, CDR2 FQGNSA. The CDR3 covers 15 residues. This CDR3 is CASSFGLRGSYEQYF. The CDR3 DNA is TGTGCCAGCAGCTTCGGTCTCCGGGGCTCCTACGAGCAGTACTTC. The whole variable domain, remainder taken from reference TRBV7-2 and TRBJ2-7, is GAGVSQSPSNKVTEKGKDVELRCDPISGHTALYWYRQSLGQGLEFLIYFQGNSAPDKSGLPSDRFSAERTGGSVSTLTIQRTQQEDSAVYLCASSFGLRGSYEQYFGPGTRLTVT.

This clonotype has ten or more counts. The V gene is TRBV5-4, the J gene TRBJ1-2, with a possible D match to TRBD1 (6 bases). The CDR3 runs to 14 residues. V was trimmed by 4 bases and J by 2 bases, leaving 12 bases between them. Germline V gives CDR1 SGHNT, CDR2 YYREEE (reference sequence). The CDR3 sequence: CASSVQGVNYGYTF. In DNA form, the CDR3 reads TGTGCCAGCAGCGTACAGGGTGTGAACTATGGCTACACCTTC. Together with reference TRBV5-4 and TRBJ1-2, the CDR3 gives the full variable domain: ETGVTQSPTHLIKTRGQQVTLRCSSQSGHNTVSWYQQALGQGPQFIFQYYREEENGRGNFPPRFSGLQFPNYSSELNVNALELDDSALYLCASSVQGVNYGYTFGSGTRLTVV.

This clonotype was observed at least ten times. This chain joins TRBV6-5 and TRBJ1-1, with D possibly matching TRBD1 (5 bases). This CDR3 spans 16 amino acids. Between the trimmed V and J ends, which lost 0 bases and 5 bases, there was a span of 16 bases. Germline V gene data show CDR1 as MNHEY and CDR2 as SVGAGI. CDR3 nucleotide sequence: TGTGCCAGCAGTTACTCGAGTCAGGGAGCCAGGACTGAAGCTTTCTTT. It encodes CASSYSSQGARTEAFF.

This chain's CDR3 is CATSRDRGTGGGETQYF. The DNA for the CDR3 is TGTGCCACCAGCAGAGATCGAGGGACAGGGGGCGGAGAGACCCAGTACTTC. The chain is built from TRBV15 and TRBJ2-5; TRBD1 matches 12 bases. The CDR3 totals 17 residues. Germline CDR1 reads LNHNV; CDR2 reads YYDKDF (reference sequence). Trimming removed 0 bases from V and 4 bases from J; junction bases left unmatched: 6. Variable domain in full (rest from reference TRBV15 and TRBJ2-5): DAMVIQNPRYQVTQFGKPVTLSCSQTLNHNVMYWYQQKSSQAPKLLFHYYDKDFNNEADTPDNFQSRRPNTSFCFLDIRSPGLGDTAMYLCATSRDRGTGGGETQYFGPGTRLLVL.

The sample holds many counts of this clonotype. The chain joins TRBV6-5 to TRBJ2-2, with unresolved D. Germline-derived CDR1 and CDR2 are MNHEY and SVGAGI. The CDR3 runs 14 residues. Trimming removed 1 base at V and 6 bases at J, with 9 bases between. CDR3 sequence reads: CASSYFDAPGELFF. In DNA form, the CDR3 reads TGTGCCAGCAGTTACTTTGACGCCCCCGGGGAGCTGTTTTTT.

A remark on this clonotype: One end of the junction does not line up with germline, which may come from a read error. This chain joins TRBV20-1 and TRBJ1-1, with D perhaps matching TRBD1 (6 bases). The CDR3 consists of 13 residues. From germline, CDR1 is DFQATT and CDR2 SNEGSKA (reference sequence). The CDR3 reads CRARGTLNTEAFF. CDR3 bases: TGCCGTGCTAGGGGGACACTCAACACTGAAGCTTTCTTT.

This clonotype has a count of ten or more. The chain links TRBV20-1 to TRBJ1-6; TRBD1 matches at 7 bases. The CDR3 loop spans 14 amino acids. CDR1 is DFQATT, CDR2 SNEGSKA, per germline (reference sequence). The trim removed 8 bases at V and 6 bases at J, leaving 10 bases unmatched. CDR3 bases: TGCAGTCTGCCCCCCGGGGACAGTAATTCACCCCTCCACTTT. Translated: CSLPPGDSNSPLHF.

This clonotype came up many times. This chain links TRBV6-1 with TRBJ2-4, with 7 bases matching TRBD1. The CDR3 sequence is 14 residues long. CDR1 is MNHNS, CDR2 SASEGT, per germline. J was trimmed by 3 bases and V by 3 bases; bases with no gene match: 2. The CDR3, as DNA: TGTGCCAGCAGTGATACAGGGGACAAAAACATTCAGTACTTC. It codes for CASSDTGDKNIQYF.

The rearrangement links TRBV2 to TRBJ2-5; 13 bases fit TRBD2. The CDR3 is made up of 15 amino acids. Germline values: CDR1 SNHLY, CDR2 FYNNEI. Germline trimming cut 6 bases from V and 3 bases from J; bases unmatched to any gene: 4. The CDR3 protein is CASRPGLAGEETQYF. The CDR3 DNA sequence: TGTGCCAGCAGACCCGGACTAGCGGGGGAAGAGACCCAGTACTTC.

This clonotype was recorded many times. The chain couples TRBV5-1 to TRBJ1-1, with TRBD1 identical over 8 bases. CDR1 is SGHRS and CDR2 is YFSETQ in the germline V gene. Losses at the gene ends were 0 bases for V and 4 bases for J; bases not matched to a gene: 2. This CDR3 contains 14 residues. Here the CDR3 DNA reads TGCGCCAGCAGCTTGGGACAGGGGATCACTGAAGCTTTCTTT. It encodes CASSLGQGITEAFF.

J is TRBJ2-7 and V is TRBV6-1; D unclear. The germline V gene has CDR1 MNHNS and CDR2 SASEGT. The CDR3 covers 14 residues. Trimming cost V 1 base and J 0 bases, with 7 bases left between them. The CDR3: CASSEDGSSYEQYF. The CDR3 DNA reads as TGTGCCAGCAGTGAAGACGGAAGCTCCTACGAGCAGTACTTC.

The sample holds many counts of this clonotype. The rearrangement uses TRBV27 and TRBJ1-6; TRBD1 matches 9 bases. Germline V gene lookup returns CDR1 MNHEY and CDR2 SMNVEV (reference sequence). The CDR3 is 16 amino acids. The trim removed 6 bases at V and 5 bases at J, leaving 8 bases unmatched. CDR3 bases: TGTGCCAGCAGCCTCTTCCGGGACAGGGATAATTCACCCCTCCACTTT. This sequence encodes CASSLFRDRDNSPLHF.